These T cell receptor beta chains were read from a single sample in a study of beta chain features in type 1 diabetes. This table comes from immunoSEQ multiplex PCR, and its TCRdb copy is limited to in-frame clones, with some not included. The sample records hundreds of thousands of clones, more than 13% being singletons. The material sequenced was naive CD4+ T cells from blood. These receptor sequences come from a man younger than 30 with type 1 diabetes. CDR3s include the opening cysteine and the closing phenylalanine or tryptophan. D genes are given only for firm matches. The size field is filled for only some rows; it gives once, few, many or a size class.

v_gene	d_gene	j_gene	abundance	CDR3aa	CDR3nt
TRBV9	-	TRBJ2-2	few	CASSPRGGAGELFF	TGTGCCAGCAGCCCCCGCGGTGGGGCCGGGGAGCTGTTTTTT
TRBV30	-	TRBJ2-7	-	CAWSVLGAGASSYEQYF	TGTGCCTGGAGTGTACTTGGAGCAGGGGCATCATCCTACGAGCAGTACTTC
TRBV27	-	TRBJ1-1	few	CASSFTGQGNTEAFF	TGTGCCAGCAGTTTTACAGGGCAGGGGAACACTGAAGCTTTCTTT
TRBV19	-	TRBJ1-2	few	CASSIGRDYGYTF	TGTGCCAGTAGTATAGGAAGGGACTATGGCTACACCTTC
TRBV29-1	-	TRBJ2-3	few	CSGSKGVSTDTQYF	TGCAGCGGGTCGAAAGGGGTATCGACAGATACGCAGTATTTT
TRBV5-6	TRBD1	TRBJ2-1	few	CASSWGQGRTYNEQFF	TGTGCCAGCAGCTGGGGACAGGGCCGAACCTACAATGAGCAGTTCTTC
TRBV7-2	TRBD2	TRBJ2-2	-	CASSRAGGTGELFF	TGTGCCAGCAGCCGAGCGGGGGGCACCGGGGAGCTGTTTTTT
TRBV2	-	TRBJ1-1	few	CASRKDTNTEAFF	TGTGCCAGCAGGAAGGATACGAACACTGAAGCTTTCTTT
TRBV6-6	-	TRBJ2-5	-	CASSYSPIETQYF	TGTGCCAGCAGTTACTCGCCGATAGAGACCCAGTACTTC
TRBV4-2	TRBD1	TRBJ1-6	-	CASSQDWDRGGSPLHF	TGTGCCAGCAGCCAAGATTGGGACAGGGGAGGCTCACCCCTCCACTTT
TRBV18	-	TRBJ1-4	few	CASSPDGFYEKLFF	TGTGCCAGCTCACCCGACGGCTTTTATGAAAAACTGTTTTTT
TRBV27	-	TRBJ2-5	few	CASSLSTLRETQYF	TGTGCCAGCAGTTTATCGACTCTTCGGGAGACCCAGTACTTC
TRBV9	-	TRBJ2-7	few	CASSVDFGYEQYF	TGTGCCAGCAGCGTAGATTTTGGCTACGAGCAGTACTTC
TRBV7-8	TRBD1	TRBJ1-1	few	CASSPGGGENTEAFF	TGTGCCAGCAGCCCCGGAGGGGGCGAGAACACTGAAGCTTTCTTT
TRBV2	-	TRBJ2-2	few	CASTGSSTGELFF	TGTGCCAGCACAGGAAGTTCCACCGGGGAGCTGTTTTTT
TRBV7-9	TRBD1	TRBJ2-7	-	CASSGQGRYEQYF	TGTGCCAGCAGCGGACAGGGTCGGTACGAGCAGTACTTC
TRBV9	-	TRBJ2-2	few	CASSVVSPPPGELFF	TGTGCCAGCAGCGTAGTAAGTCCCCCACCCGGGGAGCTGTTTTTT
TRBV9	-	TRBJ2-3	-	CASSGQPSTDTQYF	TGTGCCAGCTCTGGACAGCCTAGCACAGATACGCAGTATTTT
TRBV11-2	-	TRBJ1-4	few	CASSPGRVRSEKLFF	TGTGCCAGCAGCCCCGGGAGGGTGCGGTCTGAAAAACTGTTTTTT
TRBV5-4	TRBD1	TRBJ1-1	-	CASSTGTVMREAFF	TGTGCCAGCAGCACCGGGACAGTCATGCGAGAAGCTTTCTTT
TRBV28	-	TRBJ2-7	-	CASSGANPSYEQYF	TGTGCCAGCAGTGGGGCCAACCCTTCCTACGAGCAGTACTTC
TRBV7-3	-	TRBJ2-7	few	CASSQGRREESEQYF	TGTGCCAGCAGCCAGGGCCGCAGGGAAGAATCCGAGCAGTACTTC